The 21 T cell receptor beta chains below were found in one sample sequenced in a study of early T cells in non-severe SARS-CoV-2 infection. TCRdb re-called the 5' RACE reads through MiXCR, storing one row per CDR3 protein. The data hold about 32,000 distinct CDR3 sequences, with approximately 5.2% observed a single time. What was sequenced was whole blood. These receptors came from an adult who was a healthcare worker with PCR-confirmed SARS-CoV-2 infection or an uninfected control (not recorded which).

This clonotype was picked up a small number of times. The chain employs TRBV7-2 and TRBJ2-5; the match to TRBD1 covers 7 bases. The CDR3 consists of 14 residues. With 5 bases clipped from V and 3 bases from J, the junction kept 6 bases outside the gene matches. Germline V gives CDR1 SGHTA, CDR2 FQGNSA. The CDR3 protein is CASSTRTGKETQYF. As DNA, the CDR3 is TGTGCCAGCAGCACACGGACAGGAAAAGAGACCCAGTACTTC. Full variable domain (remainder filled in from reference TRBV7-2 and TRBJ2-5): GAGVSQSPSNKVTEKGKDVELRCDPISGHTALYWYRQSLGQGLEFLIYFQGNSAPDKSGLPSDRFSAERTGGSVSTLTIQRTQQEDSAVYLCASSTRTGKETQYFGPGTRLLVL.

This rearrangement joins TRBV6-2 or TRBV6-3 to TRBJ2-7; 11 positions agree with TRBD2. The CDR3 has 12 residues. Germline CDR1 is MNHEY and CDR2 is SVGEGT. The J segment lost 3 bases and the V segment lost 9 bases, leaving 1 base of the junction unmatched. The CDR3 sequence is CASTSGSYEQYF. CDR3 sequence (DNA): TGTGCCAGTACTAGCGGGAGCTACGAGCAGTACTTC.

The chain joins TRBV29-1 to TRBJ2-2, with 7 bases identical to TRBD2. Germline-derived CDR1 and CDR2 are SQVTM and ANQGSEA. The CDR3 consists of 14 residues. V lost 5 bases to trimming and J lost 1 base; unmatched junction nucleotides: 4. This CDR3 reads CSVRSGVNTGELFF. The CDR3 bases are TGCAGCGTTAGGAGCGGGGTGAACACCGGGGAGCTGTTTTTT.

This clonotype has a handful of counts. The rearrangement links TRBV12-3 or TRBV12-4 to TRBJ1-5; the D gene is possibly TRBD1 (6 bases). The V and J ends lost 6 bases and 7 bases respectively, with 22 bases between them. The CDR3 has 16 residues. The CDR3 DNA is TGTGCCAGCAGGACGGAGGCAACAGGGAGAGGACAGCCCCAGCATTTT. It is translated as CASRTEATGRGQPQHF.

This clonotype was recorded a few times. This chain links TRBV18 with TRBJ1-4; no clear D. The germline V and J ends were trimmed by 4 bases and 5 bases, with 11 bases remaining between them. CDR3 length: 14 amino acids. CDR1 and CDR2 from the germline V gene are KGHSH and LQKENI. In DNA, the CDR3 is TGTGCCAGCTCACTGGGAAAGCAGAATGAAAAACTGTTTTTT. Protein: CASSLGKQNEKLFF.

The CDR3 nucleotides read TGTGCCAGCTCACCCCGGGAAAACAATGAGCAGTTCTTC. It translates to CASSPRENNEQFF. J is TRBJ2-1 and V is TRBV18, with D perhaps matching TRBD2 (5 bases). Germline assignment: CDR1 KGHSH and CDR2 LQKENI. The V gene lost 3 bases and the J gene lost 5 bases, with 8 bases spanning the gap. CDR3 size: 13 residues.

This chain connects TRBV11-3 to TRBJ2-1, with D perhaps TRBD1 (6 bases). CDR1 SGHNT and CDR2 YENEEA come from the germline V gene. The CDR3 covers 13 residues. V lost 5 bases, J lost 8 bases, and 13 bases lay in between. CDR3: CASSRGEGDEQFF. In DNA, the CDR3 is TGTGCCAGCAGCCGAGGCGAGGGGGATGAGCAGTTCTTC.

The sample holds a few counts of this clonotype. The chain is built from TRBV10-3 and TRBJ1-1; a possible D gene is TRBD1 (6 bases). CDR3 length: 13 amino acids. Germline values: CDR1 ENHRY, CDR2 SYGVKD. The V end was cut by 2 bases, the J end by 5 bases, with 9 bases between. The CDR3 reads CAISEPGETEAFF. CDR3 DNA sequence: TGTGCCATCAGTGAGCCAGGGGAAACTGAAGCTTTCTTT.

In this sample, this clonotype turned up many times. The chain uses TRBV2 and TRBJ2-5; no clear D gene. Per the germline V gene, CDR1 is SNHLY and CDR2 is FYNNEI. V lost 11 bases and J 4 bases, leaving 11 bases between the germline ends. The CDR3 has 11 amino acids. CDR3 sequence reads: CAGRQVETQYF. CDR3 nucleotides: TGTGCCGGCCGGCAGGTAGAGACCCAGTACTTC.

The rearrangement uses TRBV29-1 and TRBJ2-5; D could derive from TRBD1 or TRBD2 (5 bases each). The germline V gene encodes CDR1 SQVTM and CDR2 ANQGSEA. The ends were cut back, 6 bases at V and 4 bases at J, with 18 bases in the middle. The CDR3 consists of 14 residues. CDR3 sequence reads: CSVRTFWGRETQYF. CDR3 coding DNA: TGCAGCGTCCGGACTTTCTGGGGACGAGAGACCCAGTACTTC.

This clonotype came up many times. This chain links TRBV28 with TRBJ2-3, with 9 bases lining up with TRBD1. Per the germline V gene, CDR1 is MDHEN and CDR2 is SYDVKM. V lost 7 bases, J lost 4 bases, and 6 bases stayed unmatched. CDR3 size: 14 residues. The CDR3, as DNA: TGTGCCAGCAAGACAGGGGGTTCGGCAGATACGCAGTATTTT. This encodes CASKTGGSADTQYF.

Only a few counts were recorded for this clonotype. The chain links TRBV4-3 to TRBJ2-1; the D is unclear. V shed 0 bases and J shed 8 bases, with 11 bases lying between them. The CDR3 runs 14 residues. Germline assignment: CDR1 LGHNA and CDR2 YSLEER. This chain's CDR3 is CASSQEARSHEQFF. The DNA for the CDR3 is TGCGCCAGCAGCCAAGAAGCGAGATCTCATGAGCAGTTCTTC.

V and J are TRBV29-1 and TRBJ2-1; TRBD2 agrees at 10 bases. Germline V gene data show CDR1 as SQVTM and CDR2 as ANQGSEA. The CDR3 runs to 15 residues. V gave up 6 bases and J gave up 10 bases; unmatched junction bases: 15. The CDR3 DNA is TGCAGCGTCCGGGGGGAGTTAGCGGGAGGACAAGAGCAGTTCTTC. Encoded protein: CSVRGELAGGQEQFF.

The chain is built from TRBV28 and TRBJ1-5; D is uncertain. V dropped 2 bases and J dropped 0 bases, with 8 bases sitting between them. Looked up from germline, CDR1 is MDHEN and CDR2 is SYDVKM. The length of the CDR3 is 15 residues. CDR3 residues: CASSLITYSNQPQHF. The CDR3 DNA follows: TGTGCCAGCAGTTTAATTACATATAGCAATCAGCCCCAGCATTTT.

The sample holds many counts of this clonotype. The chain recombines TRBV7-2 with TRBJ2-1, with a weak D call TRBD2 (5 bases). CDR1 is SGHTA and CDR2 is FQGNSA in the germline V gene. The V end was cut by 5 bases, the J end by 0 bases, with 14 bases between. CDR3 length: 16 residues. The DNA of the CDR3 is TGTGCCAGCAGCCTGGAAGGCGGGTACTCCTACAATGAGCAGTTCTTC. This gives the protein CASSLEGGYSYNEQFF.

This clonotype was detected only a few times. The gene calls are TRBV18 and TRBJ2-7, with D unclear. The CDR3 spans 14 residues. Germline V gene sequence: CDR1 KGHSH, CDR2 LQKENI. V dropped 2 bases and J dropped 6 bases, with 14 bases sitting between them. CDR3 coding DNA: TGTGCCAGCTCACCAAGTACCACCGGCGGCGAGCAGTACTTC. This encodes CASSPSTTGGEQYF.

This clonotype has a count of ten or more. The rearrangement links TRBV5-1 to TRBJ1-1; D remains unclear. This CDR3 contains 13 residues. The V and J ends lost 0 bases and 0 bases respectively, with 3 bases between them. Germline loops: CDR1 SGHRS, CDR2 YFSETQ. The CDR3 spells CASSLALNTEAFF. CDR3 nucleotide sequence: TGCGCCAGCAGCTTGGCCCTGAACACTGAAGCTTTCTTT.

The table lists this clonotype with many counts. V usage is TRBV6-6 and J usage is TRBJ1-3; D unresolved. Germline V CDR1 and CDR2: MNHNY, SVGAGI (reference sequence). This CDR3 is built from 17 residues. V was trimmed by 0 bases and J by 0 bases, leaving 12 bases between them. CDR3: CASSYSIRTSSGNTIYF. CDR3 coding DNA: TGTGCCAGCAGTTACTCGATCCGTACGAGCTCTGGAAACACCATATATTTT.

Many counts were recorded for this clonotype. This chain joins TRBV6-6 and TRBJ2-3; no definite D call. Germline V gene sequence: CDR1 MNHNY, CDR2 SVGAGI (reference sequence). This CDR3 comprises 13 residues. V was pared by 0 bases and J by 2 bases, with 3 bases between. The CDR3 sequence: CASSYSDTDTQYF. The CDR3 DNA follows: TGTGCCAGCAGTTACTCGGACACAGATACGCAGTATTTT.

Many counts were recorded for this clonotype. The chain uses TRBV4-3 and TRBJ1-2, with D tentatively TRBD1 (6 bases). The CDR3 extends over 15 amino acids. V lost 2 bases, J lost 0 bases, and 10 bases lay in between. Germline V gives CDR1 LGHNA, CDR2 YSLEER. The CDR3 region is CASSQKWTANYGYTF. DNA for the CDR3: TGCGCCAGCAGCCAAAAGTGGACAGCTAACTATGGCTACACCTTC.

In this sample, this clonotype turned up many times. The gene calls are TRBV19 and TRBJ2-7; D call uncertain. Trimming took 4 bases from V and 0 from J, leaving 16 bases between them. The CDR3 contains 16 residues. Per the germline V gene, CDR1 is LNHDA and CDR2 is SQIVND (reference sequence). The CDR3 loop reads CASSSLLRRSSYEQYF. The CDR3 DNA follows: TGTGCCAGTAGTAGCCTTCTCCGGAGAAGCTCCTACGAGCAGTACTTC.